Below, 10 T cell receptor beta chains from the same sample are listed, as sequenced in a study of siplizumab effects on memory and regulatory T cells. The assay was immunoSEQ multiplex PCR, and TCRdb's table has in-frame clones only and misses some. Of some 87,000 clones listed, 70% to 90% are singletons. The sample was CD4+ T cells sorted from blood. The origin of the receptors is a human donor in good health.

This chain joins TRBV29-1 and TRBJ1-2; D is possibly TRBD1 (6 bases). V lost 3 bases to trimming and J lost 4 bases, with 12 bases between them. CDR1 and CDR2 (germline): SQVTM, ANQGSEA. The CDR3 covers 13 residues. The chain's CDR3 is CSVDPGTLYGYTF. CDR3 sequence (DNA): TGCAGCGTTGACCCCGGGACACTCTATGGCTACACCTTC.

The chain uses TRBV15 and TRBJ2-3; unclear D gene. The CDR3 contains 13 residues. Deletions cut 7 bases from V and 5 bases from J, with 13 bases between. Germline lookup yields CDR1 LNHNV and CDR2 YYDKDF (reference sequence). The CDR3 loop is CATNLHRGDTQYF. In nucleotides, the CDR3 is TGTGCCACCAACCTCCACCGCGGAGATACGCAGTATTTT.

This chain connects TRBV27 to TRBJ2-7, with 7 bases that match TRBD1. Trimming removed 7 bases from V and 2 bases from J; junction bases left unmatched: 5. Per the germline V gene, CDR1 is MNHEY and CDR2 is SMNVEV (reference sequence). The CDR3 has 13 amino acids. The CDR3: CASTSQGAYEQYF. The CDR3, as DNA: TGTGCCAGCACCTCCCAGGGGGCCTACGAGCAGTACTTC.

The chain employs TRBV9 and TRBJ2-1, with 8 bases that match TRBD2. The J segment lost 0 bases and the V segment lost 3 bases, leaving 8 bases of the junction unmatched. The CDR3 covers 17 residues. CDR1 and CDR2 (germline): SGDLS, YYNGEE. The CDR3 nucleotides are TGTGCCAGCAGCGCCGGTAGCGGGGCCCTCTCCTACAATGAGCAGTTCTTC. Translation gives CASSAGSGALSYNEQFF.

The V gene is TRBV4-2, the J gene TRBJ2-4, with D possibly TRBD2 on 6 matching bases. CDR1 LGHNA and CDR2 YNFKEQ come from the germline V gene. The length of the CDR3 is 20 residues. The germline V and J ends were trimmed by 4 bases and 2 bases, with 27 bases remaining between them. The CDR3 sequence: CASSPTGRGTAKNTKNIQYF. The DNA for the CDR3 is TGTGCCAGCAGCCCAACAGGAAGAGGGACTGCAAAAAACACCAAAAACATTCAGTACTTC.

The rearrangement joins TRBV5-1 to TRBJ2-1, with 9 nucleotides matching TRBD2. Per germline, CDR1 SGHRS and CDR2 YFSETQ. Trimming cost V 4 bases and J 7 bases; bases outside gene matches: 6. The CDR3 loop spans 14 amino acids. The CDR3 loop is CASSPLAGINEQFF. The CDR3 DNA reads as TGCGCCAGCAGCCCGCTAGCGGGAATTAATGAGCAGTTCTTC.

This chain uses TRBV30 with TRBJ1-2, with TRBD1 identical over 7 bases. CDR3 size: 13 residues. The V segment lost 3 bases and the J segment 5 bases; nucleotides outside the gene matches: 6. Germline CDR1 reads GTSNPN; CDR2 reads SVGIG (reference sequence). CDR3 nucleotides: TGTGCCTGGAGATCAAGGGGGCTTTATGGCTACACCTTC. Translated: CAWRSRGLYGYTF.

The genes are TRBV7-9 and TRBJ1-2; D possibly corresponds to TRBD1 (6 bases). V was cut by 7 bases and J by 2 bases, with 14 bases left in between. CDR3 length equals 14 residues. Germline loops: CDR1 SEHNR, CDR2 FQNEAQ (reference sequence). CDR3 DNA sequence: TGTGCCAGCACTTGGGGGACAAAAAACTATGGCTACACCTTC. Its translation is CASTWGTKNYGYTF.

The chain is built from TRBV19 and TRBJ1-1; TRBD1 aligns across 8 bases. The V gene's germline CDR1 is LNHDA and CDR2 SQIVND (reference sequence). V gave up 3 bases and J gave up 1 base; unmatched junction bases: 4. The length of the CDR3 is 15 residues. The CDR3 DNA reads TGTGCCAGTAGTATTCAGGGGGCTAGGAACACTGAAGCTTTCTTT. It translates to CASSIQGARNTEAFF.

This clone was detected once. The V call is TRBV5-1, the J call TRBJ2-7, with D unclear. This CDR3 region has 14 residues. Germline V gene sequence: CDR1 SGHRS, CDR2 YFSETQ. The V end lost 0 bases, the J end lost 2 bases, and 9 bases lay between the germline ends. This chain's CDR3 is CASSLAPEAYEQYF. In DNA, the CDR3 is TGCGCCAGCAGCTTGGCCCCCGAGGCCTACGAGCAGTACTTC. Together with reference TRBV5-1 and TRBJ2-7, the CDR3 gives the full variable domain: KAGVTQTPRYLIKTRGQQVTLSCSPISGHRSVSWYQQTPGQGLQFLFEYFSETQRNKGNFPGRFSGRQFSNSRSEMNVSTLELGDSALYLCASSLAPEAYEQYFGPGTRLTVT.